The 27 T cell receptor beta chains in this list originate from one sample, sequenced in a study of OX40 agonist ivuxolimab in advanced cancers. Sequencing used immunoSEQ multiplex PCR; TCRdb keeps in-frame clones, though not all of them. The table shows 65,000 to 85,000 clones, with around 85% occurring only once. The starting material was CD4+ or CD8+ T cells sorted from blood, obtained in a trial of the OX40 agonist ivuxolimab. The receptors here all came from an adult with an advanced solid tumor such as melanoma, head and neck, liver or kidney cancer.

The CDR3 nucleotides are TGTGCCAGCAAGGGCGGGGGGAGCTCCTACGAGCAGTACTTC. Its translation: CASKGGGSSYEQYF. The V call is TRBV6-5, the J call TRBJ2-7; 8 positions agree with TRBD2. CDR1 MNHEY and CDR2 SVGAGI come from the germline V gene. Germline trimming cut 7 bases from V and 0 bases from J; bases unmatched to any gene: 5. The CDR3 totals 14 residues.

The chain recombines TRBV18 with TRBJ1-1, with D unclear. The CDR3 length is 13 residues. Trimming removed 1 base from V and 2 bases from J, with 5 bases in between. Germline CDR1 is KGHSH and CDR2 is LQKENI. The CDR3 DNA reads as TGTGCCAGCTCACCACTCTCTAACACTGAAGCTTTCTTT. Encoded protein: CASSPLSNTEAFF.

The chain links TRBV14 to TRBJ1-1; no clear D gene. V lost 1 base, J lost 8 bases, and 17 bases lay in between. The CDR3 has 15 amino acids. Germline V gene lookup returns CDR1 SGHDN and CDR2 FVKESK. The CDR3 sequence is CASSQVSGRLAEAFF. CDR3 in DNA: TGTGCCAGCAGCCAAGTCTCCGGCAGGCTCGCCGAAGCTTTCTTT.

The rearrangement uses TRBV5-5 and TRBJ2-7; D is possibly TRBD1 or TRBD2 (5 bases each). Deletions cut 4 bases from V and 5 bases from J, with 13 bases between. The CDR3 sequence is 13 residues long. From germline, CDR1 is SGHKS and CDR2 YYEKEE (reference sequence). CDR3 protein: CASSRGTRNEQYF. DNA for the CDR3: TGTGCCAGCAGCCGTGGGACCCGAAACGAGCAGTACTTC.

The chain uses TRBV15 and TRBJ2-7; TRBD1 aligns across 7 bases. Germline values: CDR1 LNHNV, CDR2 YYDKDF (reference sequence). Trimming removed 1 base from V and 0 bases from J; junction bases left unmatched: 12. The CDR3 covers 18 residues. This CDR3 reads CATSRAVTGKVPSYEQYF. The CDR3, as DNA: TGTGCCACCAGCAGAGCTGTGACAGGGAAGGTCCCCTCCTACGAGCAGTACTTC.

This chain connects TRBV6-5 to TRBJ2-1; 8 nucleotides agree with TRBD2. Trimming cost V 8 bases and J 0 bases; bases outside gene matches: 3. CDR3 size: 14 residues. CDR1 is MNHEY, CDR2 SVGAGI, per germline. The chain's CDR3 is CASGSGSSYNEQFF. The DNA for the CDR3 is TGTGCCAGCGGGAGCGGGAGCTCCTACAATGAGCAGTTCTTC.

In DNA, the CDR3 is TGTGCCTGGAGTGTGCGGCAGCAGAATCAGCCCCAGCATTTT. Protein: CAWSVRQQNQPQHF. The chain links TRBV30 to TRBJ1-5; D ambiguous. There are 14 residues in the CDR3. Looked up from germline, CDR1 is GTSNPN and CDR2 is SVGIG (reference sequence). Trimming pared 0 bases from V and 4 bases from J, leaving 10 bases between.

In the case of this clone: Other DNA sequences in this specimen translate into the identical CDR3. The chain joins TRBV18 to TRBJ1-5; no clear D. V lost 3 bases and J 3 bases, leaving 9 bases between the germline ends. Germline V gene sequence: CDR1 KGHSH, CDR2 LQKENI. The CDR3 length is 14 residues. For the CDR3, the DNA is TGTGCCAGCTCACCTTCAGATTTCAATCAGCCCCAGCATTTT. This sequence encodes CASSPSDFNQPQHF.

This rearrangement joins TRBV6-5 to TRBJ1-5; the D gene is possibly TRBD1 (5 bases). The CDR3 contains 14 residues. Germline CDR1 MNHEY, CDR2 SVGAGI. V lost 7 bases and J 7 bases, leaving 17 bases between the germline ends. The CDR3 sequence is CASTQDMGTQPQHF. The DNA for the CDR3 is TGTGCCAGCACCCAAGATATGGGGACCCAGCCCCAGCATTTT.

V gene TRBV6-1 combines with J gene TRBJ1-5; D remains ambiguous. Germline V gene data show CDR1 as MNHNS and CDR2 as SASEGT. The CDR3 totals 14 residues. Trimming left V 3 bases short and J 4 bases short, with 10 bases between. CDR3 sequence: CASSDGRLNQPQHF. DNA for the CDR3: TGTGCCAGCAGTGATGGGCGGCTGAATCAGCCCCAGCATTTT.

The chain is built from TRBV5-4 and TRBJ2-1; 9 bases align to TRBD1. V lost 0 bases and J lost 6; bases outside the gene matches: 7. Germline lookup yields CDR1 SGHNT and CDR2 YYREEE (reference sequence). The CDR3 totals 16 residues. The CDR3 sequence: CASSLGGTGRGNEQFF. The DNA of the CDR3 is TGTGCCAGCAGCTTGGGGGGGACAGGGAGGGGCAATGAGCAGTTCTTC.

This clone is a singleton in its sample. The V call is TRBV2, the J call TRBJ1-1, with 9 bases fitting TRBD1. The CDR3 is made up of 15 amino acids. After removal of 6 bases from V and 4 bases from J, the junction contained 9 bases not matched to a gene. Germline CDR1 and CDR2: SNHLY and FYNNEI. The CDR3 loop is CASRITGGRGTEAFF. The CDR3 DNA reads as TGTGCCAGCAGGATTACAGGGGGCAGAGGCACTGAAGCTTTCTTT.

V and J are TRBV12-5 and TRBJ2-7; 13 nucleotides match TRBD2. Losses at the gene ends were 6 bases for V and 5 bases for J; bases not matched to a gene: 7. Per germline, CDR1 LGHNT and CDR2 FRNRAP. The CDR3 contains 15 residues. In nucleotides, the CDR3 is TGTGCTAGTGGCCCCGGACTAGCGGGAGTCCACGAGCAGTACTTC. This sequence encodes CASGPGLAGVHEQYF.

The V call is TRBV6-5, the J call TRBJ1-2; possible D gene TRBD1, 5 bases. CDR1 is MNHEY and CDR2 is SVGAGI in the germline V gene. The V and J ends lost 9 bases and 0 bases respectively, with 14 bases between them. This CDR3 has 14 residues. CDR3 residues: CASYDQGTNYGYTF. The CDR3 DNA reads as TGTGCCAGTTACGATCAGGGTACTAACTATGGCTACACCTTC.

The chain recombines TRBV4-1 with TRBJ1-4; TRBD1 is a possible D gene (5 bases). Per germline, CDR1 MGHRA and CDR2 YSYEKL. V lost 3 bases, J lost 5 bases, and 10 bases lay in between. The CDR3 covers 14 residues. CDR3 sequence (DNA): TGCGCCAGCAGCCAGGTGGGGGTAAATGAAAAACTGTTTTTT. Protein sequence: CASSQVGVNEKLFF.

The CDR3 spells CASRTTGGRGTEAFF. The CDR3 DNA follows: TGTGCCAGCAGGACGACAGGGGGAAGGGGCACTGAAGCTTTCTTT. The chain combines TRBV2 with TRBJ1-1; TRBD1 matches at 9 bases. Germline CDR1 reads SNHLY; CDR2 reads FYNNEI. Trimming at V came to 6 bases and at J to 4 bases, leaving 9 bases not matched to a gene. This CDR3 is built from 15 residues.

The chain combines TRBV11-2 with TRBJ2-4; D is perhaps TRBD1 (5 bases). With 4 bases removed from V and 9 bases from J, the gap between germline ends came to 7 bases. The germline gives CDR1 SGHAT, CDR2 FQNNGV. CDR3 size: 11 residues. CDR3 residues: CASSSTAIQYF. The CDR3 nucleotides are TGTGCCAGCAGCTCGACAGCCATTCAGTACTTC.

CDR3 DNA sequence: TGTGCTAGTGGTTTTTCGGGACAGGGGGCACAAGAGCAGTACTTC. Its translation is CASGFSGQGAQEQYF. The chain has TRBV12-5 and TRBJ2-7; the match to TRBD1 covers 12 bases. The CDR3 consists of 15 residues. Trimming took 3 bases from V and 7 from J; bases not matched to a gene: 7. Germline lookup yields CDR1 LGHNT and CDR2 FRNRAP. The whole variable domain, remainder taken from reference TRBV12-5 and TRBJ2-7, is DARVTQTPRHKVTEMGQEVTMRCQPILGHNTVFWYRQTMMQGLELLAYFRNRAPLDDSGMPKDRFSAEMPDATLATLKIQPSEPRDSAVYFCASGFSGQGAQEQYFGPGTRLTVT.

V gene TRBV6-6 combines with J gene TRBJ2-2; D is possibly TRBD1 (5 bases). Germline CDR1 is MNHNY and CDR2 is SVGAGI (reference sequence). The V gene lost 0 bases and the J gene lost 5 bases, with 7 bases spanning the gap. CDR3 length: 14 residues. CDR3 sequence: CASSYSSGTGELFF. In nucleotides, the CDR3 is TGTGCCAGCAGTTACTCGTCAGGGACCGGGGAGCTGTTTTTT.

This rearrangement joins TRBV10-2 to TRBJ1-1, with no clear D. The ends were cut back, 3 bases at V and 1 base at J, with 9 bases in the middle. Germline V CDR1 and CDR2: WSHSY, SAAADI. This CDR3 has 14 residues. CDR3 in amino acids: CASSDPFRNTEAFF. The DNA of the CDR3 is TGCGCCAGCAGTGATCCTTTCAGGAACACTGAAGCTTTCTTT.

The CDR3 coding sequence is TGTGCCAGCAGCTTGGGGACAGGGGGCTTGTCTGAAGCTTTCTTT. Translation gives CASSLGTGGLSEAFF. This rearrangement joins TRBV7-6 to TRBJ1-1, with 12 bases lining up with TRBD1. Germline values: CDR1 SGHVS, CDR2 FNYEAQ. This CDR3 contains 15 residues. The junction had 5 bases not matched to a gene; V was cut back by 3 bases and J by 6 bases. The variable domain in full, with the rest retrieved from reference TRBV7-6 and TRBJ1-1, is GAGVSQSPRYKVTKRGQDVALRCDPISGHVSLYWYRQALGQGPEFLTYFNYEAQQDKSGLPNDRFSAERPEGSISTLTIQRTEQRDSAMYRCASSLGTGGLSEAFFGQGTRLTVV.

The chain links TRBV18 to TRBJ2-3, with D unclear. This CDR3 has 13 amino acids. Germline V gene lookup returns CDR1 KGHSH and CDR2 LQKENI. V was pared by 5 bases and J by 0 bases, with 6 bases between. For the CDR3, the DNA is TGTGCCAGCTCAACGACTAGCACAGATACGCAGTATTTT. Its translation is CASSTTSTDTQYF. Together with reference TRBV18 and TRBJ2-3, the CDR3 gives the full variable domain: NAGVMQNPRHLVRRRGQEARLRCSPMKGHSHVYWYRQLPEEGLKFMVYLQKENIIDESGMPKERFSAEFPKEGPSILRIQQVVRGDSAAYFCASSTTSTDTQYFGPGTRLTVL.

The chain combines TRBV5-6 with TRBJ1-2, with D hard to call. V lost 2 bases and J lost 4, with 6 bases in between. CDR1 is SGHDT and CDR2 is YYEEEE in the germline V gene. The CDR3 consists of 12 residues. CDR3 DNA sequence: TGTGCCAGCAGCTTCCCACTCTATGGCTACACCTTC. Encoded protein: CASSFPLYGYTF.

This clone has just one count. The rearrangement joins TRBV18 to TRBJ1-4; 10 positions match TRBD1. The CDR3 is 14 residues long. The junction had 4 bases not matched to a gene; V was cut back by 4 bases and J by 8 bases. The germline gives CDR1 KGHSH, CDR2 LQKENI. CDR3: CASSLGQGPEKLFF. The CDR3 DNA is TGTGCCAGCTCACTGGGACAGGGGCCCGAAAAACTGTTTTTT.

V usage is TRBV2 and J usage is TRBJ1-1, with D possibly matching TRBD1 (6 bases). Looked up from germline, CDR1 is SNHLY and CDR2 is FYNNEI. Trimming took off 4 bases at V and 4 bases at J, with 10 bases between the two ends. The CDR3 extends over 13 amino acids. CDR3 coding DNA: TGTGCCAGCAGTGGACAGGAAATCACTGAAGCTTTCTTT. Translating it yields CASSGQEITEAFF.

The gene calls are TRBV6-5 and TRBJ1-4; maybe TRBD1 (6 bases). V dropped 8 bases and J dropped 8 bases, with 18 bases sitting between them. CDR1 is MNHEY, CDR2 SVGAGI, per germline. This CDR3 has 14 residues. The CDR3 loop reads CASGGMGAGEKLFF. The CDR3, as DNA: TGTGCCAGCGGGGGGATGGGGGCTGGGGAAAAACTGTTTTTT.

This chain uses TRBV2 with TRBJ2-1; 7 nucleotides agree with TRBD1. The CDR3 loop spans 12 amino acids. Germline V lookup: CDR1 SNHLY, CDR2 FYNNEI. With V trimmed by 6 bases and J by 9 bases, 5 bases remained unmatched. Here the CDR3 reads CASRGAGGEQFF. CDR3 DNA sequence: TGTGCCAGCAGAGGCGCAGGGGGTGAGCAGTTCTTC.